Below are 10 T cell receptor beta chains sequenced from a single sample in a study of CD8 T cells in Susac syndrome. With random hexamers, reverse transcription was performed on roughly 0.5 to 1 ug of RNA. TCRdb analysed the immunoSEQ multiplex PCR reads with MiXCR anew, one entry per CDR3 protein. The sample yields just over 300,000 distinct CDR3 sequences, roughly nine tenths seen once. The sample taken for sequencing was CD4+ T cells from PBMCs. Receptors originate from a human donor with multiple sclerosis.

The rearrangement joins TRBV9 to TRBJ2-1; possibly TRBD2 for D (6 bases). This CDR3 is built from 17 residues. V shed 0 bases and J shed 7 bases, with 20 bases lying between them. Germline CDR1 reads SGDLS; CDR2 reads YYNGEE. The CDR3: CASSVAQAGFVANEQFF. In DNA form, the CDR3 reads TGTGCCAGCAGCGTAGCCCAAGCGGGTTTCGTGGCAAATGAGCAGTTCTTC. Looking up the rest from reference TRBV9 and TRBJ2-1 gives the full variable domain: DSGVTQTPKHLITATGQRVTLRCSPRSGDLSVYWYQQSLDQGLQFLIQYYNGEERAKGNILERFSAQQFPDLHSELNLSSLELGDSALYFCASSVAQAGFVANEQFFGPGTRLTVL.

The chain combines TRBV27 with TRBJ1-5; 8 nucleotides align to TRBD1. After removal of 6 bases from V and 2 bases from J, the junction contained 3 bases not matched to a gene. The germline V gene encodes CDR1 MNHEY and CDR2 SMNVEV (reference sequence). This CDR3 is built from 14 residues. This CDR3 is CASRTTGGNQPQHF. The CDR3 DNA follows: TGTGCCAGCAGAACGACAGGGGGCAATCAGCCCCAGCATTTT.

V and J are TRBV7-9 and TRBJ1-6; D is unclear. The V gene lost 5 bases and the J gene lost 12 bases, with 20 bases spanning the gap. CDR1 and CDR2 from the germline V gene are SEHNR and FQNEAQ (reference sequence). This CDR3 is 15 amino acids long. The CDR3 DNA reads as TGTGCCAGCAGCCCCCCCGGCGGGCTAGGTGTACCCCTCCACTTT. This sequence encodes CASSPPGGLGVPLHF.

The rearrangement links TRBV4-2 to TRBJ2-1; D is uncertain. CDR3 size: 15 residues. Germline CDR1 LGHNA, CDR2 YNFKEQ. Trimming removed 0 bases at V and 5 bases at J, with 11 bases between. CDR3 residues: CASSQDIPPNNEQFF. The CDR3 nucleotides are TGTGCCAGCAGCCAAGATATTCCACCTAACAATGAGCAGTTCTTC.

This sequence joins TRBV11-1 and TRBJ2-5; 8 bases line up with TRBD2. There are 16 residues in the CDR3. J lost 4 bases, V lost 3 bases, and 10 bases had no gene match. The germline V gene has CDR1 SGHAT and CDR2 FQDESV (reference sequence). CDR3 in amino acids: CASSFPRLANSETQYF. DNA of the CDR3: TGTGCCAGCAGCTTCCCACGACTAGCGAATTCAGAGACCCAGTACTTC.

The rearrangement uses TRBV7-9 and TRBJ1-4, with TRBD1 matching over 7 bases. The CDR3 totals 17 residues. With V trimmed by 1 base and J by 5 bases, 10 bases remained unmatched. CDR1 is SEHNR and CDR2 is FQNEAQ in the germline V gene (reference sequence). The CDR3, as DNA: TGTGCCAGCAGCTTAGACTCATCCGGGACAGTGAATGAAAAACTGTTTTTT. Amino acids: CASSLDSSGTVNEKLFF.

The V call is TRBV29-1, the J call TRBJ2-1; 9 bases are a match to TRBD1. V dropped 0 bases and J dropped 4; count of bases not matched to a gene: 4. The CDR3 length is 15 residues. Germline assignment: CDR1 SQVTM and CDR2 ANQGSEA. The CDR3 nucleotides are TGCAGCGTTGAAGATCTGGGACAGGGTTACAATGAGCAGTTCTTC. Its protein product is CSVEDLGQGYNEQFF.

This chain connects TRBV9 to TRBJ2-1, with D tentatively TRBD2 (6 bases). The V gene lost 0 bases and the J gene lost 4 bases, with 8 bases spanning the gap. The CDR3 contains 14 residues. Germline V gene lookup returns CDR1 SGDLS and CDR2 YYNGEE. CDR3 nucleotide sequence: TGTGCCAGCAGCGTAGGGACTATTTACAATGAGCAGTTCTTC. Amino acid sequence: CASSVGTIYNEQFF.

CDR3 residues: CASNGLSTTPEQYF. For the CDR3, the DNA is TGTGCCAGCAACGGACTATCGACAACTCCCGAGCAGTACTTC. V and J are TRBV2 and TRBJ2-7; D perhaps matches TRBD2 (6 bases). V was pared by 7 bases and J by 6 bases, with 19 bases between. Germline V lookup: CDR1 SNHLY, CDR2 FYNNEI. The length of the CDR3 is 14 residues. The entire variable domain, with the rest obtained from reference TRBV2 and TRBJ2-7, is as follows: EPEVTQTPSHQVTQMGQEVILRCVPISNHLYFYWYRQILGQKVEFLVSFYNNEISEKSEIFDDQFSVERPDGSNFTLKIRSTKLEDSAMYFCASNGLSTTPEQYFGPGTRLTVT.

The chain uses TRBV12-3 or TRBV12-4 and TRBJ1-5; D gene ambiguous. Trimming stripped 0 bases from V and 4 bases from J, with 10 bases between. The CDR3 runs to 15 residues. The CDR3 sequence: CASSLAASYNQPQHF. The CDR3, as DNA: TGTGCCAGCAGTTTAGCGGCATCTTATAATCAGCCCCAGCATTTT.